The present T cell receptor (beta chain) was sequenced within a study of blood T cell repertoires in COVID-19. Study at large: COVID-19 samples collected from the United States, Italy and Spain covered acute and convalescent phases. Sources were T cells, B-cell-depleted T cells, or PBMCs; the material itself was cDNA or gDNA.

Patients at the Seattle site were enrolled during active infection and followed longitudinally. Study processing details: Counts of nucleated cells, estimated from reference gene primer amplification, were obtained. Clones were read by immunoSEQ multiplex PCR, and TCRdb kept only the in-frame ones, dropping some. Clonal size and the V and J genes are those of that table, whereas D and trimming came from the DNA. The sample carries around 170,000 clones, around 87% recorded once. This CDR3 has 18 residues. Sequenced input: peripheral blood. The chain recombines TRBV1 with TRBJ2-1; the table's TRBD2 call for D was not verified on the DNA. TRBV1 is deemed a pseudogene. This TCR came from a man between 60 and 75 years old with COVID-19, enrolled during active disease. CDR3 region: CTSGPGLAGVIPGDEQFF. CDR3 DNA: TGCACCAGCGGTCCGGGACTAGCGGGAGTCATCCCCGGGGATGAGCAGTTCTTC.